The present TCR beta chain was sequenced within a study of CD8+ T cells in alopecia areata. Whole-study findings and limits: On tofacitinib, scalp and blood still held many of the expanded lesional clones.

This clone turned up a few times. Its antigen is not identified. Described treatment: oral pan-JAK inhibitor, 5-10 mg twice daily. This CDR3 is 14 amino acids long. Trimming removed 5 bases from V and 2 bases from J; junction bases left unmatched: 6. Germline assignment: CDR1 SGHDN and CDR2 FVKESK. RNA extraction was followed by reverse transcription into cDNA, which acted as the sequencing template. Sequenced by immunoSEQ multiplex PCR; TCRdb stores in-frame clones only, minus some. There are over 150,000 clones in the sample; around 58% occur only once, and 10% to 15% lies in the top ten. This sequence was found in a human donor with alopecia areata. This chain joins TRBV14 and TRBJ2-7, with 7 bases that match TRBD1. Sample: CD8+ T cells sorted from blood, taken at week 24, from a patient treated with tofacitinib. This CDR3 reads CASSRTGATYEQYF. CDR3 in DNA: TGTGCCAGCAGCAGGACAGGCGCTACCTACGAGCAGTACTTC.